This T cell receptor (beta chain) was retrieved from a study of blood T cell repertoires in COVID-19. About the research overall: The origin of the acute and convalescent COVID-19 samples was the United States, Italy and Spain. The cDNA or gDNA used as material had been derived from T cells, B-cell-depleted T cells, or PBMCs.

CDR1 and CDR2 (germline): MNHNY, SVGAGI (reference sequence). This CDR3 region has 13 residues. The V end lost 7 bases, the J end lost 4 bases, and 10 bases lay between the germline ends. Authors' analysis steps: Nucleated cell number was recorded as an estimate derived from reference gene primer amplification. Measured with immunoSEQ multiplex PCR; TCRdb has only the in-frame clones, and not every one. V and J calls and clone size come straight from that table; D and trimming were deduced from the DNA. This table holds fewer than 80,000 clones, around 85% found once. Sequenced input: peripheral blood. This chain links TRBV6-6 with TRBJ2-2, with TRBD1 as a possible D gene (6 bases). This receptor was obtained from a man aged 30 to 39 with acute or convalescent COVID-19. The CDR3 here is CASTLDSTGELFF. CDR3 sequence (DNA): TGTGCCAGCACCCTGGACAGCACCGGGGAGCTGTTTTTT.